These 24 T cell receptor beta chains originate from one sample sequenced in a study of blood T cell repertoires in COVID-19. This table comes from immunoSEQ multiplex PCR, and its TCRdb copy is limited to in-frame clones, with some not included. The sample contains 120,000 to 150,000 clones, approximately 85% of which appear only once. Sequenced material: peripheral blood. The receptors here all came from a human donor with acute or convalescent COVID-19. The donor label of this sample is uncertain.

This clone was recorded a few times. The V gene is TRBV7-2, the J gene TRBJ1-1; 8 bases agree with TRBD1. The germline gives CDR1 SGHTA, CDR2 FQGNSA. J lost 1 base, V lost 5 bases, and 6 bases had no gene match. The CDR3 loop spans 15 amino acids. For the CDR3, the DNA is TGTGCCAGCAGCGCCCGACAGGGGAAGAACACTGAAGCTTTCTTT. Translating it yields CASSARQGKNTEAFF.

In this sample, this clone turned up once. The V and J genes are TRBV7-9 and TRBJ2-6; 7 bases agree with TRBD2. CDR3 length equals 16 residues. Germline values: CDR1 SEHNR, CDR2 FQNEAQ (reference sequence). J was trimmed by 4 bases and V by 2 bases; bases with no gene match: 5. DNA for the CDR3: TGTGCCAGCAGCTTAATCGGGGGGACCGGGGCCAACGTCCTGACTTTC. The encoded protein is CASSLIGGTGANVLTF.

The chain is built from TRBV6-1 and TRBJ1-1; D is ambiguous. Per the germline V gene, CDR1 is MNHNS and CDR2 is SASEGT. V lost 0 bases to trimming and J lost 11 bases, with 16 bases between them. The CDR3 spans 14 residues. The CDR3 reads CASSEAYSRIRAFF. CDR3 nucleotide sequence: TGTGCCAGCAGTGAAGCCTATTCCCGGATCAGGGCTTTCTTT.

CDR3 DNA sequence: TGCGCCAGCAGGCCGCTACAGGGGGCAAGCTGGTCCTATGGCTACACCTTC. This encodes CASRPLQGASWSYGYTF. The chain employs TRBV4-1 and TRBJ1-2; 9 bases match TRBD1. Per germline, CDR1 MGHRA and CDR2 YSYEKL. After removal of 6 bases from V and 4 bases from J, the junction contained 15 bases not matched to a gene. This CDR3 contains 17 residues.

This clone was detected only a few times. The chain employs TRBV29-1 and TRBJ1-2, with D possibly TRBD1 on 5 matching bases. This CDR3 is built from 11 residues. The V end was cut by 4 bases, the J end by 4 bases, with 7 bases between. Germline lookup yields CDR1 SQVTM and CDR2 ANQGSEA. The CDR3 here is CSVVGVYGYTF. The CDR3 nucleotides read TGCAGCGTTGTAGGGGTCTATGGCTACACCTTC.

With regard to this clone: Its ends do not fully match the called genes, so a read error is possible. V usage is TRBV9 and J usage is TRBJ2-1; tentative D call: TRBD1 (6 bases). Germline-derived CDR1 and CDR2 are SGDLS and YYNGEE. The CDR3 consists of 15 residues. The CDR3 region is CATSSDQGSYNEQFF. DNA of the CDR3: TGTGCCACCAGCAGCGACCAGGGGAGTTACAATGAGCAGTTCTTC.

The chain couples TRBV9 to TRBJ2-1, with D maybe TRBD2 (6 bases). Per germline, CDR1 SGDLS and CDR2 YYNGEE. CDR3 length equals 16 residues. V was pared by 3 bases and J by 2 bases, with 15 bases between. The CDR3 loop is CASSATPGVTYNEQFF. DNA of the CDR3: TGTGCCAGCAGCGCGACCCCGGGAGTAACCTACAATGAGCAGTTCTTC. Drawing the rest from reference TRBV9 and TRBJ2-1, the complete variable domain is DSGVTQTPKHLITATGQRVTLRCSPRSGDLSVYWYQQSLDQGLQFLIQYYNGEERAKGNILERFSAQQFPDLHSELNLSSLELGDSALYFCASSATPGVTYNEQFFGPGTRLTVL.

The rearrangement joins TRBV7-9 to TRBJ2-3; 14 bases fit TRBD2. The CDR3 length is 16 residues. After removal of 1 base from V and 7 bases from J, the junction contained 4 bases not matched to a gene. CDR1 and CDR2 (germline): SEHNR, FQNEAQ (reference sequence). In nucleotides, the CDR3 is TGTGCCAGCAGCTTAGGGACTAGCGGGGGGCCCAATACGCAGTATTTT. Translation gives CASSLGTSGGPNTQYF.

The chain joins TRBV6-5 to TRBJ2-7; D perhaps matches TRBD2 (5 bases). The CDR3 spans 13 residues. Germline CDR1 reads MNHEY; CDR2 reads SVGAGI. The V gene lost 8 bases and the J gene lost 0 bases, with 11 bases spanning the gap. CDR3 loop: CASPIRDSYEQYV. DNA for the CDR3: TGTGCCAGCCCCATCCGGGACTCCTACGAGCAGTACGTC.

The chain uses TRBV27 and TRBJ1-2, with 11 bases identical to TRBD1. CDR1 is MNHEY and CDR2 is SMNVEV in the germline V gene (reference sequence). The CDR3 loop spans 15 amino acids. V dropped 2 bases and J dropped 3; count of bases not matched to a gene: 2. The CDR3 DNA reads TGTGCCAGCAGTTTAGGGACAGGGGGGGACTATGGCTACACCTTC. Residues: CASSLGTGGDYGYTF.

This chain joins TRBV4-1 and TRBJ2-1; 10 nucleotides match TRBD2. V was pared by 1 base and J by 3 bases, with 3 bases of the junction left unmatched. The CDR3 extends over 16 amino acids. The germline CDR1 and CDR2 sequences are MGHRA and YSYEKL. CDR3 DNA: TGCGCCAGCAGCCAAGTACTAGCGGGGAACTACAATGAGCAGTTCTTC. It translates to CASSQVLAGNYNEQFF.

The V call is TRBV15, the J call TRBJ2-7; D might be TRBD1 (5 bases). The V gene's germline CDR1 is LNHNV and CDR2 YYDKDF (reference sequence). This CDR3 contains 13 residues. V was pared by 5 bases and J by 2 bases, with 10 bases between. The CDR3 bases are TGTGCCACCAGCCAGGGCCAAGCCTACGAGCAGTACTTC. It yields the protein CATSQGQAYEQYF.

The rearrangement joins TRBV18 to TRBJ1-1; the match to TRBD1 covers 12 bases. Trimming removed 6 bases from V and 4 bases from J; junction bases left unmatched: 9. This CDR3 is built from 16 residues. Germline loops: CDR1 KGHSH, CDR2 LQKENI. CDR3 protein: CASSTGTGGLGTEAFF. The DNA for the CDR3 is TGTGCCAGCTCGACCGGGACAGGGGGCTTGGGCACTGAAGCTTTCTTT. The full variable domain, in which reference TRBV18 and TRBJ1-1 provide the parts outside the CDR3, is NAGVMQNPRHLVRRRGQEARLRCSPMKGHSHVYWYRQLPEEGLKFMVYLQKENIIDESGMPKERFSAEFPKEGPSILRIQQVVRGDSAAYFCASSTGTGGLGTEAFFGQGTRLTVV.

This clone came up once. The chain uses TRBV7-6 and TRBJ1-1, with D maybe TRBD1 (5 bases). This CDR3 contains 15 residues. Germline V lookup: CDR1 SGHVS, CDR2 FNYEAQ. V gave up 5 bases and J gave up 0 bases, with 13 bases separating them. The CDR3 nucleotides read TGTGCCAGCAGCCCCGAGACAGACATGAACACTGAAGCTTTCTTT. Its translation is CASSPETDMNTEAFF.

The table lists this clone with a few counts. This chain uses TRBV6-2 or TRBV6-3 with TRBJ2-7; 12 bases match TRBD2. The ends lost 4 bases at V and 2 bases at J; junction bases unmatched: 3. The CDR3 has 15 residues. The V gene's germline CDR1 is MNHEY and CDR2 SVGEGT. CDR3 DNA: TGTGCCAGCAGTTCCCCTAGCGGGGGGGCCTACGAGCAGTACTTC. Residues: CASSSPSGGAYEQYF.

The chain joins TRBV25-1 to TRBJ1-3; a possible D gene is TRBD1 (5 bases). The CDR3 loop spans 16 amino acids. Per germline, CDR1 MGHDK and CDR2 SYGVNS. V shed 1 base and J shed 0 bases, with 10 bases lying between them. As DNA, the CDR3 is TGTGCCAGCAGTGAATCATGGGGCGCCTCTGGAAACACCATATATTTT. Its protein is CASSESWGASGNTIYF. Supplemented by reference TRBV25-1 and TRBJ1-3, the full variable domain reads EADIYQTPRYLVIGTGKKITLECSQTMGHDKMYWYQQDPGMELHLIHYSYGVNSTEKGDLSSESTVSRIRTEHFPLTLESARPSHTSQYLCASSESWGASGNTIYFGEGSWLTVV.

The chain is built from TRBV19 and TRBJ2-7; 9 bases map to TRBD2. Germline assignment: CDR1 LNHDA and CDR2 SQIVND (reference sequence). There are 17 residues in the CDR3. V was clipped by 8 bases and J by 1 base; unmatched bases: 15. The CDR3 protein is CASSLASGESRSYEQYF. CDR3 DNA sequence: TGTGCCAGTTCCTTGGCTAGCGGGGAAAGTCGTTCCTACGAGCAGTACTTC.

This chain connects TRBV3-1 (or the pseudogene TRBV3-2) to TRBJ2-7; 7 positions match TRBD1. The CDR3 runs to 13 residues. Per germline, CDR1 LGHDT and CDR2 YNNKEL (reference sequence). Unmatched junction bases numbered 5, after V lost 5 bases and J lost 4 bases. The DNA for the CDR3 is TGTGCCAGCAGCAAAAGGGGGCTTTACGAGCAGTACGTC. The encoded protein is CASSKRGLYEQYV.

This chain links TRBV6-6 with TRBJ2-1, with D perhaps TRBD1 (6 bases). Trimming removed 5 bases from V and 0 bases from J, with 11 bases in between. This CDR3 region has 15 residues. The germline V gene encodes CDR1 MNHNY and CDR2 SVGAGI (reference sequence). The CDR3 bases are TGTGCCAGCAGTCCTACAGGGAGCTCCTACAATGAGCAGTTCTTC. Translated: CASSPTGSSYNEQFF.

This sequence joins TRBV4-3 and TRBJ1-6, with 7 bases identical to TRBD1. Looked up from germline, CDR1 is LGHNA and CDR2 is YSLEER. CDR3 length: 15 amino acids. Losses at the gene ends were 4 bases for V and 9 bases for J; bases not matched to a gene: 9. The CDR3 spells CASSLVTGPSSPLHF. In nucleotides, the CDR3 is TGCGCCAGCAGCCTAGTGACAGGGCCGAGTTCACCCCTCCACTTT.

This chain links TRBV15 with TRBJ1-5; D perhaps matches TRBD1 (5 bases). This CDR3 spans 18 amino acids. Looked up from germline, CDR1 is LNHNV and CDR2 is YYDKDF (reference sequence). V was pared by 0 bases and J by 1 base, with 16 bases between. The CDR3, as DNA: TGTGCCACCAGCAGAGACGGTGTGGGGGGTCCGAGCAATCAGCCCCAGCATTTT. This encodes CATSRDGVGGPSNQPQHF.

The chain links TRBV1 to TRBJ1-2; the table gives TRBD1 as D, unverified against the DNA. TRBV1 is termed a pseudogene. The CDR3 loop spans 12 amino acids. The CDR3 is CTSSPYSYGYTF. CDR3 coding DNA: TGCACCAGCAGCCCATACAGCTATGGCTACACCTTC.

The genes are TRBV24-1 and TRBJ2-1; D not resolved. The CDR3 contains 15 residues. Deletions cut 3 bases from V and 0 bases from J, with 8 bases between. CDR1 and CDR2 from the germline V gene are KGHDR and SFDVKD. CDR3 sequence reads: CATSDKESSYNEQFF. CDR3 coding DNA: TGTGCCACCAGTGATAAGGAGAGCTCCTACAATGAGCAGTTCTTC.

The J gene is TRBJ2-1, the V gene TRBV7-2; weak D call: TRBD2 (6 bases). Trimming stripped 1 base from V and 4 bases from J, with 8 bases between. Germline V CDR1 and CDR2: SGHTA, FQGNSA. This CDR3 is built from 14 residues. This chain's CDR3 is CASSLDAGYNEQFF. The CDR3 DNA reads TGTGCCAGCAGCTTAGACGCGGGGTACAATGAGCAGTTCTTC.